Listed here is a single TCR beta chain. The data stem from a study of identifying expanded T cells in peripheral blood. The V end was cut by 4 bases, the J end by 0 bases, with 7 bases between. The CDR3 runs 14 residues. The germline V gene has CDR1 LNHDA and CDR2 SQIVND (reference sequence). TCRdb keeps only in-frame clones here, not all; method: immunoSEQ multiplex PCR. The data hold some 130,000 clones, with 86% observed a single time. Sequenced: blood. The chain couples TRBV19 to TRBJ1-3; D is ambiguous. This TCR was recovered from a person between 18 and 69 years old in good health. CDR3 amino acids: CASSRGSSGNTIYF. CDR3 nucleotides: TGTGCCAGTAGTAGAGGGAGCTCTGGAAACACCATATATTTT.